This T cell receptor beta chain is drawn from a study of metastatic and nonmetastatic thyroid tumors. Every patient underwent thyroid surgery untreated. This clone has a count of ten or more. MiXCR was used by TCRdb to re-call the PCR reads. Of around 16,000 clones in the sample, roughly 13% were seen once. Trimming left V 3 bases short and J 3 bases short, with 7 bases between. The CDR3 is 12 residues long. The V gene's germline CDR1 is GTSNPN and CDR2 SVGIG (reference sequence). The J gene is TRBJ2-3, the V gene TRBV30, with unresolved D. Sequencing used blood. This TCR was sampled from a female donor with papillary thyroid cancer or a benign thyroid nodule (not recorded which). Some clones in this sample may be carry-over from other donors' samples. CDR3 nucleotides: TGTGCCTGGAGCGGTAGGACAGATACGCAGTATTTT. Amino acid sequence: CAWSGRTDTQYF.